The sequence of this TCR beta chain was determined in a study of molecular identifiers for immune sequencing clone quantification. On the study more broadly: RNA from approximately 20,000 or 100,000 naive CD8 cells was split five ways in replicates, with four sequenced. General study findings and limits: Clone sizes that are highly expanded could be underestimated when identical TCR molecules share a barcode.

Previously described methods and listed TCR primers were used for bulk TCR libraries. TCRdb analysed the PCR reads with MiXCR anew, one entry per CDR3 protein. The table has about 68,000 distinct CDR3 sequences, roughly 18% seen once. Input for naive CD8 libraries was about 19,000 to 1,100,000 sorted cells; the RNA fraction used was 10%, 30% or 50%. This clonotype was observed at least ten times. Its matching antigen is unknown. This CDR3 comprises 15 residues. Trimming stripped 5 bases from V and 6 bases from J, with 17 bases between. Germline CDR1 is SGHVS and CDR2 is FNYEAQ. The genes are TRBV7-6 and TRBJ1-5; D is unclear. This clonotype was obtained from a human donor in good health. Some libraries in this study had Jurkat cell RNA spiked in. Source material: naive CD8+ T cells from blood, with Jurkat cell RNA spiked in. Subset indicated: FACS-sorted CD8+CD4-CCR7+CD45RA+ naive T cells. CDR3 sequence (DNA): TGTGCCAGCAGCCGAGGACCTCTGGGAGGTCAGCCCCAGCATTTT. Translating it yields CASSRGPLGGQPQHF. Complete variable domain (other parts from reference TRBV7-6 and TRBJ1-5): GAGVSQSPRYKVTKRGQDVALRCDPISGHVSLYWYRQALGQGPEFLTYFNYEAQQDKSGLPNDRFSAERPEGSISTLTIQRTEQRDSAMYRCASSRGPLGGQPQHFGDGTRLSIL.